The 14 T cell receptor beta chains listed next were all sequenced from one sample in a study of shared clonotypes between healthy human individuals. Only CD45RO-negative cells positively selected for CCR7 counted as naive CD8 cells, so terminally differentiated effector memory CD45RA+ cells were excluded. Method: immunoSEQ multiplex PCR; TCRdb's copy keeps in-frame clones and lacks some. The sample yields about 580,000 clones, roughly 98% seen once. Input material: naive CD8+ T cells sorted from blood. The receptors derive from a young man in good health.

The chain has TRBV25-1 and TRBJ2-5; maybe TRBD2 (5 bases). CDR3 size: 16 residues. The germline V gene encodes CDR1 MGHDK and CDR2 SYGVNS. V was shortened by 2 bases and J by 2 bases, with 15 bases between the two germline ends. The CDR3 DNA reads as TGTGCCAGCAGTGAAGGAGGCAAGTCAACTCAAGAGACCCAGTACTTC. It encodes CASSEGGKSTQETQYF. Looking up the rest from reference TRBV25-1 and TRBJ2-5 gives the full variable domain: EADIYQTPRYLVIGTGKKITLECSQTMGHDKMYWYQQDPGMELHLIHYSYGVNSTEKGDLSSESTVSRIRTEHFPLTLESARPSHTSQYLCASSEGGKSTQETQYFGPGTRLLVL.

The chain joins TRBV5-1 to TRBJ2-1; perhaps D is TRBD1 or TRBD2 (5 bases each). This CDR3 has 15 residues. The V end lost 4 bases, the J end lost 9 bases, and 20 bases lay between the germline ends. The germline gives CDR1 SGHRS, CDR2 YFSETQ. The CDR3 DNA follows: TGCGCCAGCAGCCCCCCTTGGCAGGGTGAGGGTGAGCAGTTCTTC. This gives the protein CASSPPWQGEGEQFF.

This sequence joins TRBV7-8 and TRBJ2-7; 9 positions agree with TRBD2. This CDR3 spans 17 amino acids. Germline V lookup: CDR1 SGHVS, CDR2 FQNEAQ. The junction had 11 bases not matched to a gene; V was cut back by 4 bases and J by 1 base. The CDR3 is CASSSLDSLAGSYEQYF. The CDR3 nucleotides read TGTGCCAGCAGCTCCCTAGATTCACTAGCGGGTTCCTACGAGCAGTACTTC.

The V call is TRBV11-2, the J call TRBJ2-7, with TRBD2 identical over 8 bases. V was clipped by 2 bases and J by 0 bases; unmatched bases: 15. CDR1 is SGHAT, CDR2 FQNNGV, per germline. CDR3 length: 19 residues. The CDR3 region has the DNA TGTGCCAGCAGCTTAAGCGGACCACGAGATAGCGGGAACTCCTACGAGCAGTACTTC. Amino acid sequence: CASSLSGPRDSGNSYEQYF.

J is TRBJ2-7 and V is TRBV18; D is possibly TRBD2 (6 bases). The germline gives CDR1 KGHSH, CDR2 LQKENI. Deletions cut 6 bases from V and 3 bases from J, with 15 bases between. There are 14 residues in the CDR3. The CDR3 DNA follows: TGTGCCAGCTCCCCCGGCGGGGTGGACTACGAGCAGTACTTC. Residues: CASSPGGVDYEQYF.

This chain connects TRBV5-5 to TRBJ1-5, with D unresolved. CDR3 length: 15 residues. Germline V lookup: CDR1 SGHKS, CDR2 YYEKEE (reference sequence). The ends were cut back, 2 bases at V and 0 bases at J, with 9 bases in the middle. This CDR3 is CASSLVPYSNQPQHF. The CDR3 region has the DNA TGTGCCAGCAGCTTAGTTCCTTATAGCAATCAGCCCCAGCATTTT.

The chain recombines TRBV25-1 with TRBJ2-3; D is unclear. Per the germline V gene, CDR1 is MGHDK and CDR2 is SYGVNS. The CDR3 spans 14 residues. Trimming shortened V by 7 bases and J by 2 bases, and 13 bases separated the two germline ends. The CDR3 spells CASNSVANTDTQYF. DNA for the CDR3: TGTGCCAGCAATTCCGTAGCAAACACAGATACGCAGTATTTT.

This chain links TRBV7-2 with TRBJ1-2; no clear D gene. V lost 5 bases and J lost 7, with 20 bases in between. The CDR3 has 15 residues. CDR1 and CDR2 from the germline V gene are SGHTA and FQGNSA. In nucleotides, the CDR3 is TGTGCCAGCAGCCACGACCAGTCTGGACCAGCTGGCTACACCTTC. Amino acid sequence: CASSHDQSGPAGYTF.

The chain joins TRBV10-1 to TRBJ2-2, with D tentatively TRBD2 (5 bases). This CDR3 is built from 16 residues. In germline, CDR1 is WNHNN, CDR2 SYGVQD (reference sequence). Trimming took off 3 bases at V and 5 bases at J, with 16 bases between the two ends. CDR3 bases: TGCGCCAGCAGTGACCCCCAAGGACTGCTTACCGGGGAGCTGTTTTTT. This codes for CASSDPQGLLTGELFF.

This clone appeared a single time. This chain connects TRBV27 to TRBJ2-7; 9 positions match TRBD2. The V gene end was trimmed by 2 bases and the J gene end by 5 bases; junction bases not matched to a gene: 10. The V gene's germline CDR1 is MNHEY and CDR2 SMNVEV (reference sequence). This CDR3 comprises 16 residues. CDR3 region: CASSLKAPAGGHEQYF. The CDR3 nucleotides read TGTGCCAGCAGTTTAAAGGCCCCAGCGGGAGGCCACGAGCAGTACTTC.

The rearrangement uses TRBV6-1 and TRBJ1-1; D not resolved. V lost 2 bases and J 7 bases, leaving 5 bases between the germline ends. The CDR3 is made up of 11 amino acids. Per germline, CDR1 MNHNS and CDR2 SASEGT. CDR3 residues: CASSERIEAFF. CDR3 DNA sequence: TGTGCCAGCAGTGAACGGATTGAAGCTTTCTTT.

This clone was seen a single time. This chain uses TRBV27 with TRBJ2-7; no reliable D call. V lost 5 bases, J lost 4 bases, and 21 bases lay in between. The CDR3 extends over 16 amino acids. Per the germline V gene, CDR1 is MNHEY and CDR2 is SMNVEV (reference sequence). CDR3 sequence: CASSTDRARLGYEQYF. The CDR3 DNA reads as TGTGCCAGCAGTACGGACCGGGCTCGCCTTGGGTACGAGCAGTACTTC.

This chain connects TRBV29-1 to TRBJ1-2; D gene ambiguous. Germline V lookup: CDR1 SQVTM, CDR2 ANQGSEA. The V end was cut by 1 base, the J end by 4 bases, with 7 bases between. There are 12 residues in the CDR3. Here the CDR3 reads CSVEGQAYGYTF. CDR3 sequence (DNA): TGCAGCGTTGAAGGACAAGCCTATGGCTACACCTTC.

The V call is TRBV7-9, the J call TRBJ2-1; 8 bases are a match to TRBD2. V was pared by 1 base and J by 9 bases, with 5 bases of the junction left unmatched. Germline CDR1 is SEHNR and CDR2 is FQNEAQ (reference sequence). The CDR3 consists of 14 residues. CDR3 bases: TGTGCCAGCAGCTTAGAAGGGACTAGGGGTGAGCAGTTCTTC. This sequence encodes CASSLEGTRGEQFF.